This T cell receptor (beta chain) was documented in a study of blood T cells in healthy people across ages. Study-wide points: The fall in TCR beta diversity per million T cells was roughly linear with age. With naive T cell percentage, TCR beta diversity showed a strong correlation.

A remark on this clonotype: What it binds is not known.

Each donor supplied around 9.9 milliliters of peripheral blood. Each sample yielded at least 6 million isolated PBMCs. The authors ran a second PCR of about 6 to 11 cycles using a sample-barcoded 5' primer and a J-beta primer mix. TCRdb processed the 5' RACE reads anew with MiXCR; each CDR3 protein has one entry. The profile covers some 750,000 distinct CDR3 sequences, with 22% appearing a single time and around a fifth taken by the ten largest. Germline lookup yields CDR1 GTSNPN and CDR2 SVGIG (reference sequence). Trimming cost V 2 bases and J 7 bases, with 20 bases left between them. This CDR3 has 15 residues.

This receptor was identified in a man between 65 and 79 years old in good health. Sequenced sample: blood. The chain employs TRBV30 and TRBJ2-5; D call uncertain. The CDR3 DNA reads TGTGCCTGGAGTCTTCCACCGGGCCCAAAGGGGACCCAGTACTTC. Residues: CAWSLPPGPKGTQYF. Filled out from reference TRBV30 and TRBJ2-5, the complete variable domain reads SQTIHQWPATLVQPVGSPLSLECTVEGTSNPNLYWYRQAAGRGLQLLFYSVGIGQISSEVPQNLSASRPQDRQFILSSKKLLLSDSGFYLCAWSLPPGPKGTQYFGPGTRLLVL.